The T cell receptor beta chain under discussion was sequenced for a study of beta chain features in type 1 diabetes. The CDR3 length is 13 residues. Germline trimming cut 7 bases from V and 5 bases from J; bases unmatched to any gene: 3. Per the germline V gene, CDR1 is MDHEN and CDR2 is SYDVKM. Expressed TCRB transcripts were sequenced, since all the RNA that had been isolated was reverse transcribed. Sequencing used immunoSEQ multiplex PCR; TCRdb keeps in-frame clones, though not all of them. The sample lists 810,000 or so clones, roughly 17% occurring once. CD45RO/CCR7/CD25/CD127/CD95/CD27 separated CD4+ naive, central memory, regulatory and stem cell-like memory cells by sorting.

Sequencing was done on a sample of naive CD4+ T cells from blood. This clonotype was obtained from a young woman in good health. The rearrangement uses TRBV28 and TRBJ2-1, with 9 positions matching TRBD2. The CDR3 nucleotides are TGTGCCAGCATAAGCGGGAGGAACAATGAGCAGTTCTTC. Its protein is CASISGRNNEQFF.